This entry features one TCR beta chain sequence. The data were obtained in a study of CD8 T cells in Susac syndrome. The CDR3 is 15 amino acids. Germline V gene data show CDR1 as LGHDT and CDR2 as YNNKEL (reference sequence). V lost 4 bases and J lost 0; bases outside the gene matches: 5. Reverse transcription used about 0.45 to 1 ug RNA and random hexamers. TCRdb reprocessed the immunoSEQ multiplex PCR reads with MiXCR, giving one entry per CDR3 protein. The sample lists approximately 230,000 distinct CDR3 sequences, about 94% occurring once. Sequencing of TCR beta was undertaken in CD8+ and CD4+ T cells derived from blood.

Material for sequencing was CD4+ T cells from PBMCs. This chain uses TRBV3-1 with TRBJ2-5, with TRBD1 matching over 7 bases. This TCR derives from a human donor with multiple sclerosis. The CDR3 bases are TGTGCCAGCAGCCTCCGGACAGGCCACCAAGAGACCCAGTACTTC. Translating it yields CASSLRTGHQETQYF.